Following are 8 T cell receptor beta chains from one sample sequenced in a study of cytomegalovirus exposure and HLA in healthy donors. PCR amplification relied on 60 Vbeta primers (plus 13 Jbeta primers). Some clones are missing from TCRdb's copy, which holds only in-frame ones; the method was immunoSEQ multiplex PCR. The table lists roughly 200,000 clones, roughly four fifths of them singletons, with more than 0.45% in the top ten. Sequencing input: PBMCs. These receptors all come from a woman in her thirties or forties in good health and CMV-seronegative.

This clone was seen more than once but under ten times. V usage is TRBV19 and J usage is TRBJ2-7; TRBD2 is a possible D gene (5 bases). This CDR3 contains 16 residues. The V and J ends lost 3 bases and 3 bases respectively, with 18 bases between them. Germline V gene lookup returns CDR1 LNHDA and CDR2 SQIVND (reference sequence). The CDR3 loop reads CASSMNGRTGDYEQYF. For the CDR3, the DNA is TGTGCCAGTAGTATGAATGGACGGACCGGGGACTACGAGCAGTACTTC.

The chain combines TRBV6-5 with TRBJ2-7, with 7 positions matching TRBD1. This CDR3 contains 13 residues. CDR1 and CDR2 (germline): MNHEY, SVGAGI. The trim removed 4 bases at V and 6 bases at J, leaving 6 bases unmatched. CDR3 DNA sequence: TGTGCCAGCAGTTTGACAGGGACCGGCGAGCAGTACTTC. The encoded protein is CASSLTGTGEQYF.

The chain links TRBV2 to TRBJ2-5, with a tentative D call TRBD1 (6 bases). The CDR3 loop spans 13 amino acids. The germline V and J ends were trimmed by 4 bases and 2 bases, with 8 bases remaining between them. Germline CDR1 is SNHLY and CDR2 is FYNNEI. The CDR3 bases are TGTGCCAGCAGTGGGACAGAACAAGAGACCCAGTACTTC. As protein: CASSGTEQETQYF.

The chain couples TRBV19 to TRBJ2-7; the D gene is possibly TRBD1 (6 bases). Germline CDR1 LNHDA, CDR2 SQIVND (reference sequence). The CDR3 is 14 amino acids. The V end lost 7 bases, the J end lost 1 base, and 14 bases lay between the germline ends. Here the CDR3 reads CASTKADRSYEQYF. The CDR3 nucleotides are TGTGCCAGTACCAAAGCCGACAGGTCCTACGAGCAGTACTTC.

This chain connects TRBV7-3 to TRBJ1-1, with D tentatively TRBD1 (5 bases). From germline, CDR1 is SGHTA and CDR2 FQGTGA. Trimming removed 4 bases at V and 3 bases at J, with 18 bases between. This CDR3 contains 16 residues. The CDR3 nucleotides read TGTGCCAGCAGCTCTAAGGGGTCGGTAATGTACACTGAAGCTTTCTTT. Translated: CASSSKGSVMYTEAFF.

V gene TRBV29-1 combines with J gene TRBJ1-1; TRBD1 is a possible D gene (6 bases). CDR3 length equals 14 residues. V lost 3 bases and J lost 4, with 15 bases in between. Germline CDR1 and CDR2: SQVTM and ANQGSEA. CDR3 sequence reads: CSVDKGGGGTEAFF. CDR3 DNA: TGCAGCGTTGATAAGGGAGGGGGGGGCACTGAAGCTTTCTTT. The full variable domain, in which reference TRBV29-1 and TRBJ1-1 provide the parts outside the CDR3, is SAVISQKPSRDICQRGTSLTIQCQVDSQVTMMFWYRQQPGQSLTLIATANQGSEATYESGFVIDKFPISRPNLTFSTLTVSNMSPEDSSIYLCSVDKGGGGTEAFFGQGTRLTVV.

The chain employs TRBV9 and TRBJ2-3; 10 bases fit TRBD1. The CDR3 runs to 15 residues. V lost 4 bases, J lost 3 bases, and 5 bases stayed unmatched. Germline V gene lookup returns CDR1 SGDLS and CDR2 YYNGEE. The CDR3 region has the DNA TGTGCCAGCAGCTCACGGACAGGGGGGACAGATACGCAGTATTTT. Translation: CASSSRTGGTDTQYF. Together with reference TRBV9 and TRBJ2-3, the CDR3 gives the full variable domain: DSGVTQTPKHLITATGQRVTLRCSPRSGDLSVYWYQQSLDQGLQFLIQYYNGEERAKGNILERFSAQQFPDLHSELNLSSLELGDSALYFCASSSRTGGTDTQYFGPGTRLTVL.

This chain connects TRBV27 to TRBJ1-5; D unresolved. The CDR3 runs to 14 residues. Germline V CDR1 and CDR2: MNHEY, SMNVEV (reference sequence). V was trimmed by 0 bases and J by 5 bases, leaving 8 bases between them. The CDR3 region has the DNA TGTGCCAGCAGTTTATCCTATCTCGATCAGCCCCAGCATTTT. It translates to CASSLSYLDQPQHF.